Listed here are 25 T cell receptor beta chains from one sample, sequenced in a study of blood T cell repertoires in COVID-19. The repertoire was sequenced with immunoSEQ multiplex PCR; TCRdb's copy has only in-frame clones and lacks some. The table has tens of thousands of clones, 90% to 95% seen once. The sequenced sample was peripheral blood. Every receptor here comes from a man between 60 and 75 years old with acute or convalescent COVID-19.

The rearrangement uses TRBV9 and TRBJ1-2, with 8 bases fitting TRBD1. Germline V gene sequence: CDR1 SGDLS, CDR2 YYNGEE. The junction had 2 bases not matched to a gene; V was cut back by 0 bases and J by 7 bases. CDR3 length: 13 amino acids. CDR3 residues: CASSVAQGGGYTF. DNA of the CDR3: TGTGCCAGCAGCGTAGCACAGGGGGGTGGCTACACCTTC.

This clone was seen a single time. The J gene is TRBJ2-1, the V gene TRBV11-1, with 8 bases that match TRBD1. Germline loops: CDR1 SGHAT, CDR2 FQDESV (reference sequence). This CDR3 has 15 residues. V lost 1 base, J lost 6 bases, and 5 bases stayed unmatched. In nucleotides, the CDR3 is TGTGCCAGCAGCTTAGGTTCGGACAGGGTCAATGAGCAGTTCTTC. Its protein product is CASSLGSDRVNEQFF.

The chain carries TRBV3-1 (or the pseudogene TRBV3-2) and TRBJ1-1; D is unclear. Trimming took off 1 base at V and 3 bases at J, with 9 bases between the two ends. The CDR3 covers 14 residues. The V gene's germline CDR1 is LGHDT and CDR2 YNNKEL (reference sequence). DNA of the CDR3: TGTGCCAGCAGCCAAGCATCTCGGGACACTGAAGCTTTCTTT. Translation gives CASSQASRDTEAFF.

V usage is TRBV6-5 and J usage is TRBJ2-2; 7 bases map to TRBD1. Germline values: CDR1 MNHEY, CDR2 SVGAGI. Unmatched junction bases numbered 4, after V lost 2 bases and J lost 7 bases. The CDR3 covers 14 residues. In DNA form, the CDR3 reads TGTGCCAGCAGTTACAGGGGGCGCGACGGGGAGCTGTTTTTT. This encodes CASSYRGRDGELFF.

This sequence joins TRBV5-6 and TRBJ2-3; 12 bases match TRBD1. The ends lost 6 bases at V and 5 bases at J; junction bases unmatched: 7. Germline loops: CDR1 SGHDT, CDR2 YYEEEE. The CDR3 spans 15 residues. CDR3 sequence: CASTPGQGALDTQYF. For the CDR3, the DNA is TGTGCCAGCACCCCGGGACAGGGGGCCTTAGATACGCAGTATTTT.

This sequence joins TRBV2 and TRBJ2-2, with 9 bases fitting TRBD2. The CDR3 contains 15 residues. Trimming removed 2 bases from V and 6 bases from J; junction bases left unmatched: 4. Germline-derived CDR1 and CDR2 are SNHLY and FYNNEI. The CDR3 is CASSELTSGPGELFF. The CDR3 DNA reads as TGTGCCAGCAGTGAACTGACTAGCGGCCCCGGGGAGCTGTTTTTT.

The rearrangement links TRBV28 to TRBJ1-6; D ambiguous. Germline lookup yields CDR1 MDHEN and CDR2 SYDVKM. The CDR3 loop spans 13 amino acids. V was cut by 7 bases and J by 8 bases, with 12 bases left in between. This CDR3 reads CASTGEIDSPLHF. CDR3 in DNA: TGTGCCAGCACGGGTGAAATCGATTCACCCCTCCACTTT.

V and J are TRBV6-5 and TRBJ2-1; 9 bases map to TRBD2. The CDR3 is 15 amino acids. Per germline, CDR1 MNHEY and CDR2 SVGAGI. V trimming: 6 bases; J trimming: 6 bases; junction bases outside the gene matches: 9. The CDR3 DNA sequence: TGTGCCAGCAGAATCGCTAGCGGGATCGTCAATGAGCAGTTCTTC. Amino acids: CASRIASGIVNEQFF.

V and J are TRBV27 and TRBJ2-7, with TRBD2 matching over 9 bases. The CDR3 is 15 residues long. The V gene's germline CDR1 is MNHEY and CDR2 SMNVEV (reference sequence). Germline trimming cut 2 bases from V and 3 bases from J; bases unmatched to any gene: 5. The CDR3 nucleotides read TGTGCCAGCAGTTTAACTGTAGCGGGAGTCTACGAGCAGTACTTC. Translated: CASSLTVAGVYEQYF.

The V gene is TRBV6-5, the J gene TRBJ1-2, with 7 bases lining up with TRBD1. The germline CDR1 and CDR2 sequences are MNHEY and SVGAGI. The length of the CDR3 is 14 residues. The trim removed 5 bases at V and 6 bases at J, leaving 9 bases unmatched. This chain's CDR3 is CASSPYWTGNGYTF. CDR3 in DNA: TGTGCCAGCAGTCCCTACTGGACAGGAAATGGCTACACCTTC.

CDR3 loop: CASSLSREGTDTQYF. CDR3 sequence (DNA): TGTGCCAGCAGTTTGAGTCGGGAGGGCACAGATACGCAGTATTTT. The V call is TRBV27, the J call TRBJ2-3, with TRBD2 matching over 7 bases. The germline CDR1 and CDR2 sequences are MNHEY and SMNVEV (reference sequence). The CDR3 is 15 amino acids. Trimming removed 3 bases from V and 1 base from J; junction bases left unmatched: 4.

The table lists this clone with a count of one. The rearrangement uses TRBV18 and TRBJ2-7, with 8 nucleotides matching TRBD2. CDR1 and CDR2 (germline): KGHSH, LQKENI. This CDR3 has 13 residues. Trimming took 4 bases from V and 11 from J; bases not matched to a gene: 10. CDR3 protein: CASSQDQGLDKYF. The CDR3 DNA reads as TGTGCCAGCTCACAAGACCAGGGACTAGACAAGTACTTC. The whole variable domain, remainder taken from reference TRBV18 and TRBJ2-7, is NAGVMQNPRHLVRRRGQEARLRCSPMKGHSHVYWYRQLPEEGLKFMVYLQKENIIDESGMPKERFSAEFPKEGPSILRIQQVVRGDSAAYFCASSQDQGLDKYFGPGTRLTVT.

This chain connects TRBV19 to TRBJ2-1; 8 bases align to TRBD2. There are 15 residues in the CDR3. The junction had 12 bases not matched to a gene; V was cut back by 5 bases and J by 9 bases. From germline, CDR1 is LNHDA and CDR2 SQIVND (reference sequence). Here the CDR3 reads CASSPGGGVVGEQFF. The DNA for the CDR3 is TGTGCCAGTAGTCCCGGGGGGGGCGTGGTTGGTGAGCAGTTCTTC.

This chain links TRBV9 with TRBJ1-4; no clear D gene. V lost 3 bases and J lost 5, with 14 bases in between. CDR1 SGDLS and CDR2 YYNGEE come from the germline V gene. CDR3 size: 15 residues. The CDR3 spells CASSGVGNSNEKLFF. The CDR3 DNA is TGTGCCAGCAGCGGGGTCGGGAACAGCAATGAAAAACTGTTTTTT.

Only one count was recorded for this clone. This rearrangement joins TRBV5-6 to TRBJ1-3, with 8 positions matching TRBD1. The CDR3 covers 14 residues. With 4 bases clipped from V and 6 bases from J, the junction kept 6 bases outside the gene matches. Germline V gene lookup returns CDR1 SGHDT and CDR2 YYEEEE. The CDR3 sequence is CASSRLQGENTIYF. CDR3 coding DNA: TGTGCCAGCAGCCGGTTACAGGGGGAAAACACCATATATTTT.

This clone has a single count. This chain connects TRBV28 to TRBJ2-7; TRBD2 might be the D (6 bases). The germline V gene encodes CDR1 MDHEN and CDR2 SYDVKM. V lost 6 bases to trimming and J lost 2 bases, with 17 bases between them. The CDR3 runs to 15 residues. The CDR3 bases are TGTGCCAGCAGCGACCCGCGGGGCAAGACCTACGAGCAGTACTTC. As protein: CASSDPRGKTYEQYF.

The chain combines TRBV7-9 with TRBJ2-1; 7 bases line up with TRBD2. The germline V gene encodes CDR1 SEHNR and CDR2 FQNEAQ (reference sequence). After removal of 1 base from V and 5 bases from J, the junction contained 5 bases not matched to a gene. This CDR3 contains 15 residues. Here the CDR3 reads CASSLEAGANNEQFF. The CDR3 coding sequence is TGTGCCAGCAGCTTAGAGGCGGGAGCCAACAATGAGCAGTTCTTC.

V and J are TRBV4-2 and TRBJ2-7; no clear D gene. Between the trimmed V and J ends, which lost 0 bases and 5 bases, there was a span of 17 bases. Germline V gene data show CDR1 as LGHNA and CDR2 as YNFKEQ. The CDR3 sequence is 16 residues long. The CDR3 loop reads CASSQDVSSTTHEQYF. CDR3 nucleotides: TGTGCCAGCAGCCAAGATGTCTCTAGTACTACCCACGAGCAGTACTTC.

CDR3 amino acids: CASSLVGGANTGELFF. In DNA form, the CDR3 reads TGCGCCAGCAGCTTGGTAGGGGGAGCGAACACCGGGGAGCTGTTTTTT. The chain has TRBV5-1 and TRBJ2-2; D perhaps matches TRBD1 (6 bases). The CDR3 covers 16 residues. Per germline, CDR1 SGHRS and CDR2 YFSETQ. The germline V and J ends were trimmed by 0 bases and 0 bases, with 9 bases remaining between them.

The chain uses TRBV9 and TRBJ1-4; 7 nucleotides line up with TRBD1. The CDR3 consists of 15 residues. Trimming took 0 bases from V and 11 from J; bases not matched to a gene: 10. The germline CDR1 and CDR2 sequences are SGDLS and YYNGEE. In DNA, the CDR3 is TGTGCCAGCAGCGTAGGAGGTACAGGGGTGCCCAAACTGTTTTTT. Its protein is CASSVGGTGVPKLFF.

This clone came up once. The chain is built from TRBV6-5 and TRBJ1-2; a possible D gene is TRBD1 (5 bases). The length of the CDR3 is 15 residues. CDR1 and CDR2 from the germline V gene are MNHEY and SVGAGI. V was trimmed by 0 bases and J by 3 bases, leaving 11 bases between them. CDR3 coding DNA: TGTGCCAGCAGTTACTCGATAGGACATCACTATGGCTACACCTTC. Protein sequence: CASSYSIGHHYGYTF.

The chain links TRBV12-3 or TRBV12-4 to TRBJ2-1, with TRBD2 identical over 7 bases. The CDR3 covers 12 residues. The V segment lost 8 bases and the J segment 9 bases; nucleotides outside the gene matches: 7. This chain's CDR3 is CASGEGGGEQFF. The CDR3 DNA follows: TGTGCCAGCGGGGAGGGTGGTGGTGAGCAGTTCTTC.

This clone came up a few times. The rearrangement links TRBV7-9 to TRBJ2-7, with D possibly being TRBD1 (6 bases). The CDR3 length is 13 residues. The germline V gene has CDR1 SEHNR and CDR2 FQNEAQ (reference sequence). Deletions cut 2 bases from V and 3 bases from J, with 8 bases between. This CDR3 is CASSLQQGYEQYF. The DNA for the CDR3 is TGTGCCAGCAGCTTACAACAGGGCTACGAGCAGTACTTC.

The V gene is TRBV7-2, the J gene TRBJ2-2; 8 positions agree with TRBD2. CDR1 is SGHTA and CDR2 is FQGNSA in the germline V gene. The CDR3 contains 15 residues. Trimming removed 0 bases from V and 5 bases from J; junction bases left unmatched: 2. In DNA form, the CDR3 reads TGTGCCAGCAGCTTAGCCAGCGGGGGAACCGGGGAGCTGTTTTTT. Its protein is CASSLASGGTGELFF.

The chain recombines TRBV4-2 with TRBJ1-5, with 7 nucleotides matching TRBD1. V was pared by 0 bases and J by 4 bases, with 12 bases of the junction left unmatched. The CDR3 runs to 18 residues. The germline CDR1 and CDR2 sequences are LGHNA and YNFKEQ. The CDR3 nucleotides are TGTGCCAGCAGCCAAGATCCCCAGGGGGTAAGGCGGAATCAGCCCCAGCATTTT. This gives the protein CASSQDPQGVRRNQPQHF.